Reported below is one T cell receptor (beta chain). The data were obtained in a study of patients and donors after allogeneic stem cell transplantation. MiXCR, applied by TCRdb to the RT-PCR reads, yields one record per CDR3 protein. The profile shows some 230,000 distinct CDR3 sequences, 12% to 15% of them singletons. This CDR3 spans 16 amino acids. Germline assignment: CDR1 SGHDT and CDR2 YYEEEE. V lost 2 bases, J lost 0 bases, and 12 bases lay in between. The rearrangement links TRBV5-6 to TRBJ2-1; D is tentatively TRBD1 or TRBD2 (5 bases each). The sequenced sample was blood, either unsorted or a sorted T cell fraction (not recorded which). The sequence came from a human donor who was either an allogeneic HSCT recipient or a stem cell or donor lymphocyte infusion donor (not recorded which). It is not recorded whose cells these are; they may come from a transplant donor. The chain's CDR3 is CASSFTVGVSYNEQFF. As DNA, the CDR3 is TGTGCCAGCAGCTTCACCGTGGGGGTCTCCTACAATGAGCAGTTCTTC. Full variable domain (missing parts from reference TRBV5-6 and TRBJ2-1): DAGVTQSPTHLIKTRGQQVTLRCSPKSGHDTVSWYQQALGQGPQFIFQYYEEEERQRGNFPDRFSGHQFPNYSSELNVNALLLGDSALYLCASSFTVGVSYNEQFFGPGTRLTVL.